This T cell receptor beta chain appears in the sequencing data of a study of neurological immune-mediated disorders. TCRdb re-called the 5' RACE reads through MiXCR, storing one row per CDR3 protein. The sample holds 24,000 or so distinct CDR3 sequences, 2% to 2.5% seen once. The germline V and J ends were trimmed by 0 bases and 6 bases, with 10 bases remaining between them. In germline, CDR1 is SGHKS, CDR2 YYEKEE (reference sequence). CDR3 length equals 14 residues. Findings of the study overall: HTLV-1-associated myelopathy had the most TCR clonal expansion, while multiple sclerosis had the least, a level that fell below healthy controls.

This clonotype was counted only a few times. Its antigen is unknown. Sequencing used PBMCs. This chain connects TRBV5-5 to TRBJ1-5; no firm D call. The receptor's source is a woman in her 50s with multiple sclerosis. The CDR3 region is CASSLAWGGQPQHF. In nucleotides, the CDR3 is TGTGCCAGCAGCTTGGCGTGGGGAGGTCAGCCCCAGCATTTT.